This T cell receptor beta chain was sequenced in a study of PD-1 blockade in classical Hodgkin lymphoma. V was trimmed by 3 bases and J by 5 bases, leaving 14 bases between them. Germline V CDR1 and CDR2: SGHRS, YFSETQ. CDR3 length: 14 amino acids. The table came from immunoSEQ multiplex PCR; TCRdb's copy has only in-frame clones and leaves some out. The sample lists roughly 21,000 clones, 60% to 75% occurring once. General study findings and limits: Anyone who began nivolumab under 1 year after ASCT was excluded.

The time point denotes: cycle 4 day 1 (C4D1), after 6 weeks of nivolumab. Each and every patient relapsed after autologous stem cell transplantation, and patients got differing brentuximab vedotin exposure. Worth noting for this clone: Its matching antigen is unknown.

The sequence was obtained from a human donor with classical Hodgkin lymphoma. This sample comprised peripheral blood mononuclear cells (PBMCs), obtained before the fourth cycle of nivolumab. The genes are TRBV5-1 and TRBJ2-5; weak D call: TRBD1 (5 bases). CDR3 in amino acids: CASSSRQPGETQYF. CDR3 nucleotides: TGCGCCAGCAGCTCCCGACAGCCTGGGGAGACCCAGTACTTC.